The T cell receptor (beta chain) under discussion was sequenced for a study of shared clonotypes between healthy human individuals. Produced via immunoSEQ multiplex PCR; TCRdb's table is partial and in-frame only. The sample has 2 million to 2.5 million clones; approximately 93% are singletons. Study-level points and caveats: Around 5% was the fraction of naive CD4 clonotypes found shared across a few donors.

The CDR3 is made up of 14 amino acids. The V end lost 5 bases, the J end lost 0 bases, and 10 bases lay between the germline ends. In germline, CDR1 is SQVTM, CDR2 ANQGSEA. Comment on this clone: Its antigen is unknown.

The genes are TRBV29-1 and TRBJ2-2; tentative D call: TRBD2 (6 bases). Material: naive CD4+ T cells from PBMCs. The subset: CD45RA+ positively selected. This TCR was recovered from a man aged 18 to 29 in good health. Some clones in this sample may be carry-over from other donors' samples. CDR3 sequence: CSVRGSANTGELFF. CDR3 in DNA: TGCAGCGTTCGGGGGTCGGCGAACACCGGGGAGCTGTTTTTT.